The clone carrying this TCR beta chain was seen a handful of times. Antigen specificity is unknown. Samples came from axillary lymph nodes draining the breast cancer. The data derive from a study of breast tumors, draining lymph nodes, adjacent tissues. Study-wide points: The lymph node origin of tumor T cells was framed as consistent with a hypothesis, not demonstrated. Tumor repertoires ranked between lymph nodes and nontumor tissue in diversity, with V and J gene preferences. Tumor and nontumor repertoires were significantly more similar in luminal-like than in basal-like breast cancer.

TCRdb reanalysed the multiplex PCR reads using MiXCR and keeps one entry per CDR3 protein. In the table there are roughly 100,000 distinct CDR3 sequences, about 29% of which are singletons. The material sequenced was axillary lymph node tissue. This receptor was taken from a female donor with breast cancer. Some clones in this sample may be carry-over from other donors' samples.

CDR3 sequence reads: CSNQPQHF. CDR3 DNA sequence: TGTAGCAATCAGCCCCAGCATTTT. The chain recombines TRBV7-5 with TRBJ1-5. TRBV7-5 is reported as a pseudogene. The CDR3 sequence is 8 residues long.